This T cell receptor (beta chain) stems from a study of technical replicates of blood from a few donors. The method was immunoSEQ multiplex PCR; TCRdb's version includes in-frame clones alone and lacks a portion of them. This table holds just over 80,000 clones, about 96% found once. The CDR3 sequence is 14 residues long. From germline, CDR1 is SGHDT and CDR2 YYEEEE. Trimming took off 0 bases at V and 1 base at J, with 7 bases between the two ends. Source material: T cells isolated from PBMCs. The sequence was collected from a human donor in good health. The chain has TRBV5-6 and TRBJ1-1; D gene ambiguous. The CDR3: CASSLGRSNTEAFF. CDR3 coding DNA: TGTGCCAGCAGCTTGGGGCGGTCGAACACTGAAGCTTTCTTT.